This T cell receptor beta chain was sequenced in a study of cytomegalovirus exposure and HLA in healthy donors. Study as a whole: The 130 or so validation repertoires were reported in a later analysis to have been generated on the same platform as the approximately 700 first-cohort repertoires.

Clones were read by immunoSEQ multiplex PCR, and TCRdb kept only the in-frame ones, dropping some. Of about 49,000 clones in the sample, approximately 90% were seen once. Points on this clone: Its antigen is undetermined.

Study results and caveats: In the roughly 120 validation repertoires, a later analysis found that first-cohort TCR clusters tended to co-occur. Rare TCR sequences predominated, though certain public TCRs were found in many donors.

Germline CDR1 reads LNHNV; CDR2 reads YYDKDF (reference sequence). The V gene end was trimmed by 1 base and the J gene end by 7 bases; junction bases not matched to a gene: 6. This CDR3 is 15 amino acids long. The chain uses TRBV15 and TRBJ1-4, with TRBD1 identical over 7 bases. The TCR originated in a man between 18 and 35 years old in good health and CMV-seronegative. The sample taken for sequencing was PBMCs. CDR3 loop: CATSRATGAGEKLFF. For the CDR3, the DNA is TGTGCCACCAGCAGAGCTACAGGGGCAGGTGAAAAACTGTTTTTT.